The 18 T cell receptor beta chains below were found in one sample sequenced in a study of cytomegalovirus exposure and HLA in healthy donors. It was with 60 Vbeta and 13 Jbeta primers that the PCR ran. Sequenced by immunoSEQ multiplex PCR; TCRdb stores in-frame clones only, minus some. The repertoire holds about 120,000 clones, with around 82% as singletons. Sample: PBMCs. Receptor source: a woman aged 40 to 49 in good health and CMV-seropositive.

This clone appeared once. The chain couples TRBV5-4 to TRBJ2-1, with D unclear. Germline-derived CDR1 and CDR2 are SGHNT and YYREEE (reference sequence). The CDR3 contains 15 residues. Trimming left V 2 bases short and J 5 bases short, with 14 bases between. CDR3 in DNA: TGTGCCAGCAGCTTTAACCGACAACCTCACAATGAGCAGTTCTTC. As protein: CASSFNRQPHNEQFF.

This clone was seen only once. This sequence joins TRBV5-4 and TRBJ1-2; TRBD1 might be the D (6 bases). CDR1 SGHNT and CDR2 YYREEE come from the germline V gene (reference sequence). CDR3 length: 14 residues. With 4 bases removed from V and 2 bases from J, the gap between germline ends came to 12 bases. The CDR3 bases are TGTGCCAGCAGCCCCGGGGGGCACAACTATGGCTACACCTTC. This codes for CASSPGGHNYGYTF.

This chain links TRBV11-2 with TRBJ2-7, with 11 nucleotides matching TRBD2. The CDR3 is 15 residues long. Trimming took 6 bases from V and 3 from J; bases not matched to a gene: 7. Germline CDR1 and CDR2: SGHAT and FQNNGV. In nucleotides, the CDR3 is TGTGCCAGCAGATTTAGCGGGAGGGCCCTCTACGAGCAGTACTTC. Encoded protein: CASRFSGRALYEQYF.

J is TRBJ1-4 and V is TRBV6-5, with 10 bases that match TRBD1. Germline-derived CDR1 and CDR2 are MNHEY and SVGAGI. The CDR3 loop spans 14 amino acids. Trimming cost V 6 bases and J 7 bases; bases outside gene matches: 5. CDR3 sequence (DNA): TGTGCCAGCAGCCAAGGACAGGGGGTTGAAAAACTGTTTTTT. It codes for CASSQGQGVEKLFF.

The CDR3 reads CASSPGSRRNEQFF. The CDR3 DNA reads as TGTGCCAGCAGCCCAGGAAGTCGGAGGAATGAGCAGTTCTTC. This chain uses TRBV7-9 with TRBJ2-1, with a tentative D call TRBD2 (5 bases). Between the trimmed V and J ends, which lost 5 bases and 7 bases, there was a span of 15 bases. Germline V gene data show CDR1 as SEHNR and CDR2 as FQNEAQ (reference sequence). The CDR3 length is 14 residues.

V usage is TRBV9 and J usage is TRBJ1-4; tentatively, D is TRBD1 (6 bases). The V end was cut by 6 bases, the J end by 7 bases, with 19 bases between. Germline loops: CDR1 SGDLS, CDR2 YYNGEE. The CDR3 is 15 amino acids. CDR3 in amino acids: CASTKGGSGGEKLFF. CDR3 nucleotide sequence: TGTGCCAGCACCAAGGGGGGGTCTGGTGGTGAAAAACTGTTTTTT.

This clone occurred a few times. V is TRBV30 and J is TRBJ1-2, with a weak D call TRBD1 (5 bases). V dropped 3 bases and J dropped 10 bases, with 15 bases sitting between them. Looked up from germline, CDR1 is GTSNPN and CDR2 is SVGIG (reference sequence). The CDR3 length is 12 residues. CDR3 region: CAWSLRGGAYTF. The CDR3 DNA sequence: TGTGCCTGGAGCCTCCGGGGGGGTGCCTACACCTTC.

V gene TRBV9 combines with J gene TRBJ1-1; perhaps TRBD1 as D (6 bases). This CDR3 spans 16 amino acids. V was pared by 3 bases and J by 1 base, with 16 bases between. Germline V gene data show CDR1 as SGDLS and CDR2 as YYNGEE. In DNA, the CDR3 is TGTGCCAGCAGCGATGTCAACAGGGCGGGGAACACTGAAGCTTTCTTT. This codes for CASSDVNRAGNTEAFF.

V is TRBV2 and J is TRBJ2-7, with D perhaps TRBD1 (6 bases). V dropped 4 bases and J dropped 4 bases, with 14 bases sitting between them. CDR3 length: 14 residues. Germline CDR1 is SNHLY and CDR2 is FYNNEI. CDR3 DNA: TGTGCCAGCAGTGCCCGGGACACAATTTACGAGCAGTACTTC. Translated, it gives CASSARDTIYEQYF. The whole variable domain, remainder taken from reference TRBV2 and TRBJ2-7, is EPEVTQTPSHQVTQMGQEVILRCVPISNHLYFYWYRQILGQKVEFLVSFYNNEISEKSEIFDDQFSVERPDGSNFTLKIRSTKLEDSAMYFCASSARDTIYEQYFGPGTRLTVT.

The CDR3 DNA follows: TGTGCCAAAAAGCGGGAGGGCATCGATGAGCAGTTCTTC. Its translation: CAKKREGIDEQFF. The chain carries TRBV2 and TRBJ2-1; 10 nucleotides align to TRBD2. The germline CDR1 and CDR2 sequences are SNHLY and FYNNEI. This CDR3 spans 13 amino acids. V lost 10 bases to trimming and J lost 8 bases; unmatched junction nucleotides: 8.

V is TRBV6-5 and J is TRBJ2-7; no clear D gene. The V gene's germline CDR1 is MNHEY and CDR2 SVGAGI. CDR3 length: 12 residues. The V end was cut by 5 bases, the J end by 5 bases, with 10 bases between. The CDR3 reads CASSQTSDEQYF. In DNA, the CDR3 is TGTGCCAGCAGTCAAACATCAGACGAGCAGTACTTC.

The J gene is TRBJ2-2, the V gene TRBV2, with D possibly matching TRBD2 (7 bases). The CDR3 has 16 residues. CDR1 is SNHLY and CDR2 is FYNNEI in the germline V gene. Deletions cut 2 bases from V and 6 bases from J, with 16 bases between. The CDR3 coding sequence is TGTGCCAGCAGTGAATTGAGGGGGGGGGACCCCGGGGAGCTGTTTTTT. Its translation is CASSELRGGDPGELFF.

This sequence joins TRBV30 and TRBJ1-1; the D is unclear. Trimming removed 7 bases at V and 2 bases at J, with 8 bases between. Per germline, CDR1 GTSNPN and CDR2 SVGIG (reference sequence). The CDR3 covers 11 residues. The CDR3 nucleotides are TGTGCCTCGGTAAGCAACACTGAAGCTTTCTTT. Amino acids: CASVSNTEAFF.

The rearrangement links TRBV28 to TRBJ2-2, with a tentative D call TRBD2 (6 bases). Trimming took off 5 bases at V and 1 base at J, with 14 bases between the two ends. Germline V gene sequence: CDR1 MDHEN, CDR2 SYDVKM. The CDR3 length is 16 residues. CDR3 sequence: CASSPGGDGNTGELFF. CDR3 nucleotides: TGTGCCAGCAGTCCAGGAGGGGACGGGAACACCGGGGAGCTGTTTTTT.

The chain links TRBV19 to TRBJ2-2; 9 bases are shared with TRBD1. V gave up 7 bases and J gave up 7 bases; unmatched junction bases: 7. Germline lookup yields CDR1 LNHDA and CDR2 SQIVND (reference sequence). CDR3 length: 14 amino acids. CDR3 sequence: CASTPGQGFGELFF. CDR3 DNA sequence: TGTGCCAGTACCCCGGGACAGGGTTTCGGGGAGCTGTTTTTT.

This chain connects TRBV7-8 to TRBJ2-7; D may be TRBD1 (6 bases). V was pared by 2 bases and J by 3 bases, with 20 bases between. This CDR3 comprises 17 residues. Germline CDR1 is SGHVS and CDR2 is FQNEAQ. CDR3 region: CASSLKRYRDIVYEQYF. The CDR3 bases are TGTGCCAGCAGCTTAAAAAGATACCGGGACATCGTCTACGAGCAGTACTTC.

CDR3 region: CASSAGTANYGYTF. CDR3 nucleotide sequence: TGTGCCAGCAGCGCCGGGACAGCTAACTATGGCTACACCTTC. This rearrangement joins TRBV9 to TRBJ1-2; 7 positions match TRBD1. Germline V CDR1 and CDR2: SGDLS, YYNGEE. V lost 3 bases to trimming and J lost 0 bases; unmatched junction nucleotides: 2. The CDR3 spans 14 residues.

The chain joins TRBV6-5 to TRBJ1-6, with TRBD1 identical over 7 bases. Germline V gene data show CDR1 as MNHEY and CDR2 as SVGAGI. This CDR3 contains 14 residues. With 0 bases clipped from V and 13 bases from J, the junction kept 6 bases outside the gene matches. The CDR3: CASSYSRGLLPLHF. The CDR3 region has the DNA TGTGCCAGCAGTTACTCGAGGGGGCTGCTCCCCCTCCACTTT.